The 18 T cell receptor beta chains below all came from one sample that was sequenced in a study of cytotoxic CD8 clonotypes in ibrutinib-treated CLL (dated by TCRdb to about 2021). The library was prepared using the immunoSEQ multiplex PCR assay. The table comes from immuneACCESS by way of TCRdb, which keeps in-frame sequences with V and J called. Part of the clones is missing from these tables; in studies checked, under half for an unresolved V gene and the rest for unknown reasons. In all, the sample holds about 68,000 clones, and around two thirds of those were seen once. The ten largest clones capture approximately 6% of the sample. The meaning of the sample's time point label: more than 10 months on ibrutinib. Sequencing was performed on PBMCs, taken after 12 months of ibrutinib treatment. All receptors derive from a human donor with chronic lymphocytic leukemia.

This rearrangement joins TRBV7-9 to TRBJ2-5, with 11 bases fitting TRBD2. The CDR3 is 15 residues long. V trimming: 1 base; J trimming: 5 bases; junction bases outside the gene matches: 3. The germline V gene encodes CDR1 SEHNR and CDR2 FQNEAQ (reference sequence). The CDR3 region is CASSLGLAGSETQYF. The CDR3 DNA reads TGTGCCAGCAGCTTAGGACTAGCGGGGAGTGAGACCCAGTACTTC.

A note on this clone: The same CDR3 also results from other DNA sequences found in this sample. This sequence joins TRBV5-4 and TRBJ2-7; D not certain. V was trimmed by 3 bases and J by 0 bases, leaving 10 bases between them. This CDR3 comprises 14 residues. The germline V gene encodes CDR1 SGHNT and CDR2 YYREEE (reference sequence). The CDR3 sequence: CASSWGLSSYEQYF. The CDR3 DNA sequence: TGTGCCAGCAGCTGGGGTCTCAGCTCCTACGAGCAGTACTTC.

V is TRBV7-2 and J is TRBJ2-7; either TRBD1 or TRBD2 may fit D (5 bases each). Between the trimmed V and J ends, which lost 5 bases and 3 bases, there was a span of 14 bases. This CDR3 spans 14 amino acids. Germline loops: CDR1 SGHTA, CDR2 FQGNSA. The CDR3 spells CASSPRDPNYEQYF. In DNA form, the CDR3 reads TGTGCCAGCAGCCCCCGGGACCCCAACTACGAGCAGTACTTC.

For the CDR3, the DNA is TGTGCCAGCAGCTTAGTTCGGGTAGGGGTGAACTACGAGCAGTACTTC. It is translated as CASSLVRVGVNYEQYF. The chain combines TRBV11-2 with TRBJ2-7, with D tentatively TRBD1 (5 bases). Germline CDR1 reads SGHAT; CDR2 reads FQNNGV. Between the trimmed V and J ends, which lost 1 base and 3 bases, there was a span of 16 bases. This CDR3 comprises 16 residues.

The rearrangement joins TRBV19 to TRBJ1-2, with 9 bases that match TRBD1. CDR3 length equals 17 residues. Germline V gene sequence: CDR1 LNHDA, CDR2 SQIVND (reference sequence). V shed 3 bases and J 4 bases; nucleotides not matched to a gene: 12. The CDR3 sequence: CASSIGTGSYSSYGYTF. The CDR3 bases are TGTGCCAGTAGTATCGGGACAGGGAGCTATTCTTCCTATGGCTACACCTTC.

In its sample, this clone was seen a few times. CDR3: CASSSRDSYTGELFF. CDR3 bases: TGTGCCAGCTCATCCCGGGACAGTTACACCGGGGAGCTGTTTTTT. The J gene is TRBJ2-2, the V gene TRBV18; 7 positions match TRBD1. CDR1 and CDR2 from the germline V gene are KGHSH and LQKENI. The V and J ends lost 5 bases and 3 bases, in that order; junction bases with no gene match: 6. The CDR3 consists of 15 residues.

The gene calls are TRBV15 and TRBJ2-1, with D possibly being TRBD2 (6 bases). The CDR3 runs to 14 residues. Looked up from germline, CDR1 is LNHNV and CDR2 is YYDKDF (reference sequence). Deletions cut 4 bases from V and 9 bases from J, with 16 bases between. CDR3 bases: TGTGCCACCAGCACTTCAAGGCGGGACTCTGAGCAGTTCTTC. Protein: CATSTSRRDSEQFF. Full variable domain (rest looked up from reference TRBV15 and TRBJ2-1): DAMVIQNPRYQVTQFGKPVTLSCSQTLNHNVMYWYQQKSSQAPKLLFHYYDKDFNNEADTPDNFQSRRPNTSFCFLDIRSPGLGDTAMYLCATSTSRRDSEQFFGPGTRLTVL.

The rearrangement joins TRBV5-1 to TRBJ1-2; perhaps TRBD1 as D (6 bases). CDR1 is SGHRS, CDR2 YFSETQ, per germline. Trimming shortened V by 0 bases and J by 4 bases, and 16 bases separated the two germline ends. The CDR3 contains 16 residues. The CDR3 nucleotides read TGCGCCAGCAGCTTGGCTCTCGGAGGGGGTAGCTATGGCTACACCTTC. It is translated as CASSLALGGGSYGYTF. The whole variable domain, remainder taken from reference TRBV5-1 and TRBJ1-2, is KAGVTQTPRYLIKTRGQQVTLSCSPISGHRSVSWYQQTPGQGLQFLFEYFSETQRNKGNFPGRFSGRQFSNSRSEMNVSTLELGDSALYLCASSLALGGGSYGYTFGSGTRLTVV.

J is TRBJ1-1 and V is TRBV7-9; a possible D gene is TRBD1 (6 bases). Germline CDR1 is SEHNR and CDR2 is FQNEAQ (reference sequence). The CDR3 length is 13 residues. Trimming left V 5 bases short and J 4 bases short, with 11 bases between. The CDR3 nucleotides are TGTGCCAGCAGCCATACAGGGACCACTGAAGCTTTCTTT. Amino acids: CASSHTGTTEAFF.

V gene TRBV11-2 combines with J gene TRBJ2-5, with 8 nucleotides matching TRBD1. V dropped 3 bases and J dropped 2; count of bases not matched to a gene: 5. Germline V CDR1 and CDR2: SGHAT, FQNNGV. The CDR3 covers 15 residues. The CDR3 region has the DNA TGTGCCAGCAGCTTCTCAGGGGGCTGGCAAGAGACCCAGTACTTC. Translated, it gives CASSFSGGWQETQYF.

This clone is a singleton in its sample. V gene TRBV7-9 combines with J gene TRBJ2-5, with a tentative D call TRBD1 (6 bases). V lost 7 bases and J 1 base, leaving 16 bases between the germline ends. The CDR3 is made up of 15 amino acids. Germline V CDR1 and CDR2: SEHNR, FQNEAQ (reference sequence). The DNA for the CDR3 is TGTGCCAGCATCCTTGGTGGGGGCTTCCAAGAGACCCAGTACTTC. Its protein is CASILGGGFQETQYF. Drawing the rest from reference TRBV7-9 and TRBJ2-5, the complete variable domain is DTGVSQNPRHKITKRGQNVTFRCDPISEHNRLYWYRQTLGQGPEFLTYFQNEAQLEKSRLLSDRFSAERPKGSFSTLEIQRTEQGDSAMYLCASILGGGFQETQYFGPGTRLLVL.

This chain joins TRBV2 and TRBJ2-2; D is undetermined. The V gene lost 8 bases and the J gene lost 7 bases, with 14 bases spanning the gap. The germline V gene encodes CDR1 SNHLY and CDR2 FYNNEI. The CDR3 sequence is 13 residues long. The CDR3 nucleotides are TGTGCCAGCTCGGTCGGTCGGAACGGGGAGCTGTTTTTT. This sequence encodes CASSVGRNGELFF.

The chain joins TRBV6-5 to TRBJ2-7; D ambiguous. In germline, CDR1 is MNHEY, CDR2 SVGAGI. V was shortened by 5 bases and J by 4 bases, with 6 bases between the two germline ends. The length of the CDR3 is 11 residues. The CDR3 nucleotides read TGTGCCAGCAGTCCGTCTTACGAGCAGTACTTC. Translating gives CASSPSYEQYF.

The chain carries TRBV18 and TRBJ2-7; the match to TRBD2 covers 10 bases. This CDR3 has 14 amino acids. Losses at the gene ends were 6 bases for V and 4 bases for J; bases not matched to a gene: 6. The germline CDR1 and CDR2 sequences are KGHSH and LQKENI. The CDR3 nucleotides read TGTGCCAGCTCCGCTAGCGGGGGAGGTTACGAGCAGTACTTC. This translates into CASSASGGGYEQYF.

CDR3 bases: TGCGCCAGCAGCCCCAAACAGGCTTACACAGATACGCAGTATTTT. Protein: CASSPKQAYTDTQYF. The chain carries TRBV5-1 and TRBJ2-3, with D maybe TRBD1 (5 bases). The V gene's germline CDR1 is SGHRS and CDR2 YFSETQ. Trimming took off 4 bases at V and 2 bases at J, with 14 bases between the two ends. This CDR3 is built from 15 residues.

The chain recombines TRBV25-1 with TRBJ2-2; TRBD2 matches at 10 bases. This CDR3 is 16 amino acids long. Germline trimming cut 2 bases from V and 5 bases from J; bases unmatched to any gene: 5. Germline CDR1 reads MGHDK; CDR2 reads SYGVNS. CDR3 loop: CASSEASGGWTGELFF. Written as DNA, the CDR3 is TGTGCCAGCAGTGAAGCTAGCGGGGGATGGACCGGGGAGCTGTTTTTT.

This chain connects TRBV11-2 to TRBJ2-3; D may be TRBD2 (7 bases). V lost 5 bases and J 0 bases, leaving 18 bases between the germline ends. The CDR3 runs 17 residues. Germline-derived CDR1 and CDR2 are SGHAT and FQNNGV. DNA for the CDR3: TGTGCCAGCAGCGGGCGACTCGGGGGGACAAGCACAGATACGCAGTATTTT. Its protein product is CASSGRLGGTSTDTQYF.

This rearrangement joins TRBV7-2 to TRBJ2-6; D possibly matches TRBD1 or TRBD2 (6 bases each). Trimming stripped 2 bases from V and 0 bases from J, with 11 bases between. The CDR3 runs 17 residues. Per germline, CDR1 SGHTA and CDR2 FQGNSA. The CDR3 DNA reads TGTGCCAGCAGCTTAACGGGGGCCAGCTCTGGGGCCAACGTCCTGACTTTC. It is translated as CASSLTGASSGANVLTF.